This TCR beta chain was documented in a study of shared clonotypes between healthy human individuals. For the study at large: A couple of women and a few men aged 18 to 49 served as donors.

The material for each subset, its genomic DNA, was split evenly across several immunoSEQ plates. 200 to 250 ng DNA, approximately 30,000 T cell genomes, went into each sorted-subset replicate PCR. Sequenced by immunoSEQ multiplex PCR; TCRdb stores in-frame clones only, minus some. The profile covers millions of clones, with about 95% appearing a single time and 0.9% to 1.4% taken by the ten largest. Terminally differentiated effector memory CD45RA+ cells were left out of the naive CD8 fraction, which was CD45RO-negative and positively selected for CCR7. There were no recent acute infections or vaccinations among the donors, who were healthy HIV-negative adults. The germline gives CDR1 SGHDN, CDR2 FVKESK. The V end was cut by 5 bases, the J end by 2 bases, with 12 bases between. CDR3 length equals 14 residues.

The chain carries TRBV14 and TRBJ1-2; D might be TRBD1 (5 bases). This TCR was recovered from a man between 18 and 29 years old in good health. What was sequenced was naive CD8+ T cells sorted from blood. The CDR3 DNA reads TGTGCCAGCAGCTTCCGGGACGGGAACTATGGCTACACCTTC. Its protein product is CASSFRDGNYGYTF. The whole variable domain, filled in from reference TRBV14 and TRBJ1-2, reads EAGVTQFPSHSVIEKGQTVTLRCDPISGHDNLYWYRRVMGKEIKFLLHFVKESKQDESGMPNNRFLAERTGGTYSTLKVQPAELEDSGVYFCASSFRDGNYGYTFGSGTRLTVV.